One sample yielded the 19 T cell receptor beta chains listed below, sequenced in a study of neurological immune-mediated disorders. Via MiXCR, TCRdb re-called the 5' RACE reads, giving one row per CDR3 protein. The sample lists about 90,000 distinct CDR3 sequences; around 14% were seen once. The time point is: longitudinal time-point 2. The sequenced sample was PBMCs. These receptors were collected from a female donor with HTLV-1-associated myelopathy (HAM/TSP).

Details on this clonotype: One end of the junction fails to match germline, which may point to a read error. The chain combines TRBV5-1 with TRBJ2-7; 8 bases fit TRBD1. This CDR3 has 15 residues. The germline V gene has CDR1 SGHRS and CDR2 YFSETQ. CDR3 nucleotides: TGCGCCAGCAGCTCGACAGGGGCCGCTTGGTCCTACGAGCACTTC. It yields the protein CASSSTGAAWSYEHF.

This clonotype was found many times. The V gene is TRBV20-1, the J gene TRBJ2-3; 8 positions match TRBD1. Germline V gene sequence: CDR1 DFQATT, CDR2 SNEGSKA (reference sequence). The CDR3 runs to 15 residues. The V gene end was trimmed by 6 bases and the J gene end by 0 bases; junction bases not matched to a gene: 8. CDR3 protein: CSAQQGASSTDTQYF. CDR3 sequence (DNA): TGCAGTGCCCAGCAGGGGGCGTCTAGCACAGATACGCAGTATTTT.

There are many counts of this clonotype. This chain links TRBV4-1 with TRBJ1-6; a possible D gene is TRBD1 (6 bases). CDR1 is MGHRA, CDR2 YSYEKL, per germline. V was shortened by 4 bases and J by 3 bases, with 22 bases between the two germline ends. This CDR3 is 19 amino acids long. DNA for the CDR3: TGCGCCAGCAGCCGAAGCCGATTCGAAGGGGGTAACTATAATTCACCCCTCCACTTT. Its protein product is CASSRSRFEGGNYNSPLHF.

At least ten counts were recorded for this clonotype. V and J are TRBV5-1 and TRBJ1-1; 9 bases match TRBD1. The CDR3 contains 14 residues. Germline assignment: CDR1 SGHRS and CDR2 YFSETQ. The V and J ends lost 5 bases and 3 bases, in that order; junction bases with no gene match: 5. CDR3: CASRLQGADTEAFF. The CDR3, as DNA: TGCGCCAGCAGGTTACAGGGGGCTGACACTGAAGCTTTCTTT.

This clonotype showed up just a few times. The rearrangement uses TRBV7-3 and TRBJ2-3; the D gene could be TRBD1 or TRBD2 (5 bases each). CDR1 is SGHTA and CDR2 is FQGTGA in the germline V gene. The V end lost 1 base, the J end lost 1 base, and 6 bases lay between the germline ends. The CDR3 totals 14 residues. Written as DNA, the CDR3 is TGTGCCAGCAGCTTAATGGGGGGCACAGATACGCAGTATTTT. Residues: CASSLMGGTDTQYF.

This clonotype was recorded many times. The V call is TRBV5-1, the J call TRBJ2-4; D perhaps matches TRBD1 (5 bases). This CDR3 comprises 15 residues. From germline, CDR1 is SGHRS and CDR2 YFSETQ. V lost 4 bases and J 6 bases, leaving 17 bases between the germline ends. The CDR3: CASSPHDVTANIQYF. The CDR3 DNA is TGCGCCAGCAGCCCCCACGATGTGACAGCAAACATTCAGTACTTC.

This clonotype was seen repeatedly, ten times or more. This chain uses TRBV7-2 with TRBJ2-1; 8 bases map to TRBD2. Germline V CDR1 and CDR2: SGHTA, FQGNSA. Trimming removed 3 bases from V and 7 bases from J; junction bases left unmatched: 2. The CDR3 runs to 13 residues. This CDR3 reads CASSLVAGNEQFF. Here the CDR3 DNA reads TGTGCCAGCAGCTTGGTAGCGGGGAATGAGCAGTTCTTC.

This clonotype appeared many times. V is TRBV28 and J is TRBJ2-2; D is possibly TRBD1 or TRBD2 (5 bases each). CDR1 MDHEN and CDR2 SYDVKM come from the germline V gene. Trimming left V 6 bases short and J 3 bases short, with 14 bases between. This CDR3 contains 15 residues. CDR3 bases: TGTGCCAGCAGCAAACCCGGGGCTGACACCGGGGAGCTGTTTTTT. Its protein product is CASSKPGADTGELFF.

The chain uses TRBV30 and TRBJ2-6; D perhaps matches TRBD1 (5 bases). The CDR3 covers 15 residues. Germline values: CDR1 GTSNPN, CDR2 SVGIG (reference sequence). V was trimmed by 2 bases and J by 2 bases, leaving 10 bases between them. CDR3 in amino acids: CAWSIWGPGANVLTF. The DNA for the CDR3 is TGTGCCTGGAGTATCTGGGGCCCTGGGGCCAACGTCCTGACTTTC.

There are many counts of this clonotype. The chain links TRBV20-1 to TRBJ1-1; 7 bases map to TRBD1. Per the germline V gene, CDR1 is DFQATT and CDR2 is SNEGSKA (reference sequence). This CDR3 region has 12 residues. J lost 5 bases, V lost 2 bases, and 2 bases had no gene match. The DNA of the CDR3 is TGCAGTGCTAGAAGGGGGCGGACTGAAGCTTTCTTT. Protein: CSARRGRTEAFF.

This clonotype was recorded only once. This may be a read error, as it is one base from a much larger clone. V gene TRBV6-5 combines with J gene TRBJ1-2; D gene ambiguous. The CDR3 sequence is 14 residues long. CDR1 is MNHEY and CDR2 is SVGAGI in the germline V gene. Trimming left V 3 bases short and J 9 bases short, with 17 bases between. The DNA for the CDR3 is TGTGCCAGCAGTTATTCCGAGGGCGTGGGTTGCTACACCTTC. Translation gives CASSYSEGVGCYTF.

This clonotype has at least ten counts. V is TRBV5-6 and J is TRBJ2-3; TRBD1 matches 7 bases. The V gene's germline CDR1 is SGHDT and CDR2 YYEEEE. CDR3 size: 17 residues. The V and J ends lost 1 base and 3 bases, in that order; junction bases with no gene match: 11. This chain's CDR3 is CASSLLQGPTSTDTQYF. The CDR3 coding sequence is TGTGCCAGCAGCTTGTTACAGGGGCCTACCAGTACAGATACGCAGTATTTT. The complete variable domain, with remaining parts taken from reference TRBV5-6 and TRBJ2-3, reads DAGVTQSPTHLIKTRGQQVTLRCSPKSGHDTVSWYQQALGQGPQFIFQYYEEEERQRGNFPDRFSGHQFPNYSSELNVNALLLGDSALYLCASSLLQGPTSTDTQYFGPGTRLTVL.

This clonotype was recorded at least ten times. The rearrangement links TRBV5-1 to TRBJ1-2; tentative D call: TRBD1 (5 bases). Germline V gene data show CDR1 as SGHRS and CDR2 as YFSETQ. The CDR3 runs 13 residues. Trimming cost V 5 bases and J 5 bases, with 13 bases left between them. CDR3 coding DNA: TGCGCCAGCAGACTTGGGACTTCATATGGCTACACCTTC. Amino acid sequence: CASRLGTSYGYTF.

In this sample, this clonotype turned up many times. J is TRBJ2-3 and V is TRBV29-1, with D perhaps TRBD2 (6 bases). V was clipped by 3 bases and J by 2 bases, with 15 bases between them. The CDR3 sequence is 15 residues long. CDR1 and CDR2 from the germline V gene are SQVTM and ANQGSEA. CDR3 protein: CSVDAGQTYTDTQYF. The CDR3 nucleotides are TGCAGCGTTGACGCGGGGCAGACCTACACAGATACGCAGTATTTT.

This clonotype has a count of ten or more. The chain has TRBV5-1 and TRBJ2-7, with 8 bases fitting TRBD1. Germline CDR1 is SGHRS and CDR2 is YFSETQ. The CDR3 runs 16 residues. The V gene end was trimmed by 6 bases and the J gene end by 6 bases; junction bases not matched to a gene: 17. CDR3 DNA sequence: TGCGCCAGCACCGAAAACATACCCGGACAGGGCTCCGAGCAGTACTTC. Protein sequence: CASTENIPGQGSEQYF.

This clonotype was counted at least ten times. CDR3 sequence: CASSYGSTSGVKGNTIYF. As DNA, the CDR3 is TGTGCCAGCAGCTATGGGTCCACCTCAGGGGTCAAAGGAAACACCATATATTTT. The chain uses TRBV7-9 and TRBJ1-3; perhaps TRBD1 as D (6 bases). V was cut by 4 bases and J by 4 bases, with 23 bases left in between. The germline V gene has CDR1 SEHNR and CDR2 FQNEAQ (reference sequence). There are 18 residues in the CDR3.

The V call is TRBV5-1, the J call TRBJ2-7; perhaps TRBD1 as D (6 bases). CDR1 is SGHRS and CDR2 is YFSETQ in the germline V gene. CDR3 length equals 15 residues. V was shortened by 0 bases and J by 5 bases, with 15 bases between the two germline ends. CDR3 nucleotides: TGCGCCAGCAGCTTGGCCACAGGGACCGGGCACGAGCAGTACTTC. Its protein is CASSLATGTGHEQYF.

This CDR3 is CASSVHSGVIAVELFF. Here the CDR3 DNA reads TGTGCCAGCAGCGTACATAGCGGGGTGATCGCCGTGGAGCTGTTTTTT. This chain joins TRBV9 and TRBJ2-2; the match to TRBD2 covers 8 bases. Germline values: CDR1 SGDLS, CDR2 YYNGEE. There are 16 residues in the CDR3. The V segment lost 1 base and the J segment 10 bases; nucleotides outside the gene matches: 12.

This clonotype occurred a few times. V usage is TRBV7-9 and J usage is TRBJ2-3; TRBD1 might be the D (6 bases). Germline CDR1 reads SEHNR; CDR2 reads FQNEAQ (reference sequence). Trimming pared 3 bases from V and 6 bases from J, leaving 10 bases between. This CDR3 is built from 13 residues. CDR3 loop: CASSFRQEDTQYF. CDR3 sequence (DNA): TGTGCCAGCAGCTTCCGACAGGAGGATACGCAGTATTTT.